This is a list of T cell receptor beta chains from one sample in a study of blood T cell repertoires in COVID-19. This table comes from immunoSEQ multiplex PCR, and its TCRdb copy is limited to in-frame clones, with some not included. Seen here are 200,000 to 250,000 clones, about 88% observed once, and the top ten hold 2.1%. The sequenced sample was peripheral blood. The receptors originated from a woman aged 35 to 49 who had recovered from COVID-19. Both conserved end residues are part of each CDR3. The D gene is left open where the match is weak.

cdr3_aa d_call v_call
CASSAGQGSGETQYF TRBD1 TRBV19
CASREGELFF . TRBV19
CASSDSFYEQYF . TRBV19
CASGVGGGSSYNEQFF . TRBV25-1
CASSGRGQETQYF . TRBV7-8
CASSYRGVYTGELFF TRBD1 TRBV28
CASSTDRVNQPQHF TRBD1 TRBV19
CASRLIGGIYGYTF . TRBV28
CASSPLAGRYNEQFF TRBD2 TRBV6-5
CASSLRRESYEQYF TRBD2 TRBV3-1/TRBV3-2
CASSLSGYYGYTF . TRBV28
CASSQDRQQETQYF . TRBV4-2
CASSSHGEGSGTYEQYF TRBD2 TRBV7-3
CASSLVTGRVYNEQFF . TRBV7-2
CASRAGGYQPQHF . TRBV6-5
CASSPGTGVMETQYF TRBD1 TRBV11-3
CASSEQGGPGNTIYF TRBD1 TRBV2
CASRLAGSLTDTQYF TRBD2 TRBV30
CACGQSYNSPLHF . TRBV30
CASSLTGARNTIYF TRBD1 TRBV13
CASIPSGTGRGQPQHF TRBD1 TRBV27
CASRQGSGHGYTF TRBD1 TRBV5-4
CASSLQAGGQDEQFF TRBD2 TRBV7-2
CASSPGLVEYF TRBD2 TRBV7-2
CASRPSGGNTGELFF TRBD2 TRBV6-2/TRBV6-3
CASSFSQGGQYF . TRBV7-9
CASSLSRSGGAQYF . TRBV11-2
CASSINRETEETQYF . TRBV19
CASSYSIGRGSSGANVLTF TRBD1 TRBV6-2/TRBV6-3
CASSVAGGSLGEQYF . TRBV9
CASSPRQGKNTEAFF TRBD1 TRBV7-9
CASSMGWGQGNTGELFF TRBD1 TRBV7-2
CASSYTWTGSEKLFF TRBD1 TRBV6-5
CASSVGQGNTDTQYF TRBD1 TRBV9
CASQRSGGGETQYF TRBD2 TRBV11-2
CASSIEGRGGTDTQYF . TRBV19
CASSRRGSDTQYF . TRBV27
CASSQRGQGEKLFF TRBD1 TRBV3-1/TRBV3-2
CASRSPGTGELFF . TRBV6-5